This record covers a single TCR beta chain. A CD45RA+ naive subset and a CD45RA-negative memory subset were split from CD4+ cells. The data belong to a study of shared clonotypes between healthy human individuals. This CDR3 contains 15 residues. Looked up from germline, CDR1 is SGHTS and CDR2 is YDEGEE. Trimming stripped 0 bases from V and 7 bases from J, with 16 bases between. Libraries were prepared by immunoSEQ multiplex PCR; TCRdb keeps only in-frame clonotypes and omits some of them. The data show 2,500,000 or so clones, 92% seen once. This receptor was identified in a man between 18 and 29 years old in good health. Some clones in this sample may be carry-over from other donors' samples. The sample comprised naive CD4+ T cells from PBMCs. This sample's subset: CD45RA+ positively selected. The chain employs TRBV5-8 and TRBJ1-1, with D tentatively TRBD1 (6 bases). CDR3 in DNA: TGTGCCAGCAGCTTGGTGGAACGGGGGGGCTTTGAAGCTTTCTTT. Translating gives CASSLVERGGFEAFF.